This T cell receptor beta chain derives from a study of CD8+ T cells in alopecia areata. Study information: Percent of scalp involved defined treated patients' severity scores. Findings and limits, study-wide: Higher clonality was seen in lesional scalp than in normal scalp, especially in alopecia totalis/universalis. Scalp clonality, together with expanded CD8+ clones among the top 100, fell significantly with tofacitinib. Uncertain still, given a single nonresponder, is whether baseline CD8+ expansion links to response.

Germline V gene sequence: CDR1 SQVTM, CDR2 ANQGSEA. Trimming took off 8 bases at V and 1 base at J, with 16 bases between the two ends. This CDR3 is built from 14 residues. With regard to this clone: Its antigen is still unknown.

Reverse transcribed after extraction, RNA yielded cDNA as the sequencing template. The data were produced by immunoSEQ multiplex PCR, yet TCRdb's version contains in-frame clones alone and is incomplete. This sample carries about 210,000 clones, roughly three fifths of them seen once, and the ten largest clones take roughly 1.2%. Treatment noted: oral pan-JAK inhibitor, 5-10 mg twice daily. The J gene is TRBJ2-3, the V gene TRBV29-1; D possibly uses TRBD1 or TRBD2 (5 bases each). The clonotype was recovered from a human donor with alopecia areata. Material: CD4+ T cells sorted from blood, obtained at week 44, from a patient treated with tofacitinib. The CDR3 DNA follows: TGCAGCTCTCGAGGGGAACCCGGCACAGATACGCAGTATTTT. Its translation is CSSRGEPGTDTQYF.